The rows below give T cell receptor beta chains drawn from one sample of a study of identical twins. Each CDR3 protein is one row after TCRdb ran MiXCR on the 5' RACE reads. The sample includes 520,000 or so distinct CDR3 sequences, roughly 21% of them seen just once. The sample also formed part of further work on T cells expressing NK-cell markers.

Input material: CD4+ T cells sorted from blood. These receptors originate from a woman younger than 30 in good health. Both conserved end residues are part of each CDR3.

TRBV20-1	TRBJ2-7	CSAREPGQGAYEQYF
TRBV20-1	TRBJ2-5	CSARGAGGETQYF
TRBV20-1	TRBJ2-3	CSARPGGTDTQYF
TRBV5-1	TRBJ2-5	CASSDGQRRTQYF
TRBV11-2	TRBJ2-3	CASSLGVYSDTQYF
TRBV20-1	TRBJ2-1	CSARAGDRQFF
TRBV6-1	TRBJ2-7	CASRTSRGSYEQYF
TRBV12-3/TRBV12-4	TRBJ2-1	CASRPSSRNYNEQFF
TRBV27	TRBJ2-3	CARAPRSTDTQYF
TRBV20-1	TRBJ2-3	CSARVSSHPGTDTQYF
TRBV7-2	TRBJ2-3	CASSLRTSHSTDTQYF
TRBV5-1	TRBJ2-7	CASSRGTSGSRTTYEQYF
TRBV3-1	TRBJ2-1	CASSRNRGPNEQFF
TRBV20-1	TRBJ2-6	CSAGFWSGANVLTF
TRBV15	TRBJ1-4	CATSGGTLNEKLFF
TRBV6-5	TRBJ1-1	CASNLQGKAFF
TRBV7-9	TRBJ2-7	CATDRGGGMEQYF
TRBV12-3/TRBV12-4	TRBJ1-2	CASSRDRFYGYTF
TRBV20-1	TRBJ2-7	CSAHTGQSYEQYF
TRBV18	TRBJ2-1	CASSQQGREQFF
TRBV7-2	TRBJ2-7	CASSLRGGSIYEQYF
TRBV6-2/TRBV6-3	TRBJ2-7	CASTRGRIPSYEQYF
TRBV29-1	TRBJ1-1	CSVGDRANTEAFF
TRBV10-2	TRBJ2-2	CASSDGQRITGELFF
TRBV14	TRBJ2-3	CASSQDRGRTQYF
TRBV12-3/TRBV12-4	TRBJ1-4	CASSSGRLGTNEKLFF
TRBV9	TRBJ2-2	CASSRTSGGAGELFF
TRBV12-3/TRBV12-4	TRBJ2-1	CASSLMEVFEQFF
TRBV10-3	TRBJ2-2	CAISDGGRTGELFF
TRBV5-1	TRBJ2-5	CASSLIGKETQYF
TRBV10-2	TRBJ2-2	CASKFIAGGYGELFF
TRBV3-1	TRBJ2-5	CASSQNRGGFFEETQYF